Below, 27 T cell receptor beta chains from the same sample are listed, as sequenced in a study of blood T cell repertoires in COVID-19. Data came from immunoSEQ multiplex PCR; TCRdb stores just in-frame clones and leaves some out. The sample lists 35,000 to 50,000 clones, 69% seen once, with 5.5% to 8% in the top ten. The sequencing sample was made of peripheral blood. The receptors derive from an elderly man with acute or convalescent COVID-19.

This clone was picked up one time. The V gene is TRBV27, the J gene TRBJ1-5; D unresolved. Trimming took off 2 bases at V and 3 bases at J, with 8 bases between the two ends. Per the germline V gene, CDR1 is MNHEY and CDR2 is SMNVEV (reference sequence). The CDR3 sequence is 14 residues long. CDR3 nucleotide sequence: TGTGCCAGCAGTTTACGCCAGTACAATCAGCCCCAGCATTTT. The encoded protein is CASSLRQYNQPQHF.

A few counts support this clone. The chain links TRBV11-2 to TRBJ2-2; D is perhaps TRBD1 (5 bases). In germline, CDR1 is SGHAT, CDR2 FQNNGV. Trimming stripped 2 bases from V and 8 bases from J, with 21 bases between. CDR3 size: 17 residues. CDR3 protein: CASSLIYGQGPGGELFF. CDR3 nucleotide sequence: TGTGCCAGCAGCTTAATCTACGGGCAGGGCCCCGGGGGGGAGCTGTTTTTT. Variable domain in full (rest from reference TRBV11-2 and TRBJ2-2): EAGVAQSPRYKIIEKRQSVAFWCNPISGHATLYWYQQILGQGPKLLIQFQNNGVVDDSQLPKDRFSAERLKGVDSTLKIQPAKLEDSAVYLCASSLIYGQGPGGELFFGEGSRLTVL.

The chain combines TRBV5-6 with TRBJ1-1; no clear D gene. From germline, CDR1 is SGHDT and CDR2 YYEEEE. V lost 2 bases, J lost 2 bases, and 10 bases lay in between. This CDR3 contains 14 residues. CDR3: CASSFAGPNTEAFF. In nucleotides, the CDR3 is TGTGCCAGCAGCTTCGCGGGTCCAAACACTGAAGCTTTCTTT.

This chain joins TRBV19 and TRBJ1-2; 9 bases fit TRBD1. This CDR3 has 13 amino acids. Germline CDR1 reads LNHDA; CDR2 reads SQIVND (reference sequence). The trim removed 7 bases at V and 4 bases at J, leaving 4 bases unmatched. DNA for the CDR3: TGTGCCAGTATGTTGGGACAGGGCTATGGCTACACCTTC. Its protein is CASMLGQGYGYTF.

The chain joins TRBV15 to TRBJ1-2, with 8 bases identical to TRBD1. The V gene end was trimmed by 7 bases and the J gene end by 3 bases; junction bases not matched to a gene: 7. The CDR3 length is 14 residues. Germline-derived CDR1 and CDR2 are LNHNV and YYDKDF (reference sequence). The CDR3 protein is CATTPDRVDYGYTF. As DNA, the CDR3 is TGTGCCACCACTCCGGACAGGGTTGACTATGGCTACACCTTC.

The V gene is TRBV5-1, the J gene TRBJ1-1; a weak D match, TRBD1 (6 bases). Germline V gene sequence: CDR1 SGHRS, CDR2 YFSETQ. Trimming cost V 0 bases and J 4 bases, with 7 bases left between them. The CDR3 extends over 13 amino acids. The CDR3 bases are TGCGCCAGCAGCTTGGGAGGGGGCACTGAAGCTTTCTTT. Translation: CASSLGGGTEAFF. Variable domain in full (rest from reference TRBV5-1 and TRBJ1-1): KAGVTQTPRYLIKTRGQQVTLSCSPISGHRSVSWYQQTPGQGLQFLFEYFSETQRNKGNFPGRFSGRQFSNSRSEMNVSTLELGDSALYLCASSLGGGTEAFFGQGTRLTVV.

J is TRBJ2-1 and V is TRBV5-8; 10 bases fit TRBD2. Trimming at V came to 0 bases and at J to 5 bases, leaving 2 bases not matched to a gene. Germline assignment: CDR1 SGHTS and CDR2 YDEGEE. This CDR3 is built from 15 residues. The CDR3 DNA is TGTGCCAGCAGCTTGGAGGGGACTAGCGACAATGAGCAGTTCTTC. It yields the protein CASSLEGTSDNEQFF.

The chain joins TRBV30 to TRBJ1-1; unclear D gene. CDR3 length: 13 amino acids. V gave up 7 bases and J gave up 1 base, with 13 bases separating them. The germline V gene has CDR1 GTSNPN and CDR2 SVGIG (reference sequence). CDR3: CASVLNPNTEAFF. Written as DNA, the CDR3 is TGTGCCTCGGTGTTGAACCCGAACACTGAAGCTTTCTTT. Looking up the rest from reference TRBV30 and TRBJ1-1 gives the full variable domain: SQTIHQWPATLVQPVGSPLSLECTVEGTSNPNLYWYRQAAGRGLQLLFYSVGIGQISSEVPQNLSASRPQDRQFILSSKKLLLSDSGFYLCASVLNPNTEAFFGQGTRLTVV.

The rearrangement links TRBV3-1 (or the pseudogene TRBV3-2) to TRBJ2-1; 11 positions match TRBD2. Germline V gives CDR1 LGHDT, CDR2 YNNKEL (reference sequence). The CDR3 is made up of 17 amino acids. Germline trimming cut 5 bases from V and 3 bases from J; bases unmatched to any gene: 9. This CDR3 is CASSYHSGRAYYNEQFF. In DNA, the CDR3 is TGTGCCAGCAGCTACCATAGCGGGAGGGCCTACTACAATGAGCAGTTCTTC.

The chain links TRBV27 to TRBJ2-1; 11 nucleotides align to TRBD2. This CDR3 is built from 15 residues. The V segment lost 2 bases and the J segment 6 bases; nucleotides outside the gene matches: 3. CDR1 MNHEY and CDR2 SMNVEV come from the germline V gene (reference sequence). The DNA of the CDR3 is TGTGCCAGCAGTTTAGCTAGCGGGAGGCCCAATGAGCAGTTCTTC. Amino acid sequence: CASSLASGRPNEQFF.

The gene calls are TRBV18 and TRBJ1-5, with TRBD1 matching 9 bases. CDR3 length: 15 amino acids. V dropped 6 bases and J dropped 1; count of bases not matched to a gene: 4. From germline, CDR1 is KGHSH and CDR2 LQKENI. The CDR3 DNA follows: TGTGCCAGCTCCCTAGACAGGGGGAGCAATCAGCCCCAGCATTTT. Its protein is CASSLDRGSNQPQHF. The complete variable domain, with remaining parts taken from reference TRBV18 and TRBJ1-5, reads NAGVMQNPRHLVRRRGQEARLRCSPMKGHSHVYWYRQLPEEGLKFMVYLQKENIIDESGMPKERFSAEFPKEGPSILRIQQVVRGDSAAYFCASSLDRGSNQPQHFGDGTRLSIL.

This clone came up a few times. The V gene is TRBV5-1, the J gene TRBJ1-1; D is undetermined. Deletions cut 4 bases from V and 2 bases from J, with 12 bases between. CDR1 and CDR2 from the germline V gene are SGHRS and YFSETQ. There are 14 residues in the CDR3. CDR3 in amino acids: CASSPGGGNTEAFF. In DNA, the CDR3 is TGCGCCAGCAGCCCGGGCGGAGGAAACACTGAAGCTTTCTTT.

The chain uses TRBV20-1 and TRBJ1-2; 7 nucleotides agree with TRBD1. V was pared by 3 bases and J by 4 bases, with 8 bases of the junction left unmatched. Germline loops: CDR1 DFQATT, CDR2 SNEGSKA (reference sequence). The CDR3 is made up of 14 amino acids. CDR3: CSASVSGGGYGYTF. In DNA, the CDR3 is TGCAGTGCTAGTGTTTCAGGGGGAGGCTATGGCTACACCTTC.

This chain uses TRBV4-1 with TRBJ2-1; 10 positions match TRBD1. Germline-derived CDR1 and CDR2 are MGHRA and YSYEKL. After removal of 0 bases from V and 6 bases from J, the junction contained 11 bases not matched to a gene. The CDR3 length is 18 residues. CDR3 protein: CASSQEFFGTGDVNEQFF. For the CDR3, the DNA is TGCGCCAGCAGCCAAGAATTCTTCGGGACAGGGGATGTCAATGAGCAGTTCTTC.

The chain couples TRBV11-3 to TRBJ2-7; D is perhaps TRBD1 (6 bases). V lost 5 bases and J lost 6, with 11 bases in between. CDR1 is SGHNT and CDR2 is YENEEA in the germline V gene. The CDR3 has 12 residues. The CDR3 DNA is TGTGCCAGCAGCAAAGGACAGAGCGAGCAGTACTTC. Translation gives CASSKGQSEQYF.

This clone showed up just a few times. The chain joins TRBV28 to TRBJ2-3; TRBD2 matches at 7 bases. V gave up 4 bases and J gave up 2 bases; unmatched junction bases: 9. This CDR3 region has 16 residues. The germline V gene has CDR1 MDHEN and CDR2 SYDVKM. The CDR3 is CASSSLEGLHTDTQYF. The CDR3 DNA sequence: TGTGCCAGCAGTTCCCTGGAGGGACTACACACAGATACGCAGTATTTT.

This chain connects TRBV19 to TRBJ1-3; tentatively, D is TRBD1 (5 bases). Germline V gene lookup returns CDR1 LNHDA and CDR2 SQIVND (reference sequence). V shed 8 bases and J shed 0 bases, with 14 bases lying between them. The length of the CDR3 is 15 residues. The CDR3 region is CASGPGHYSGNTIYF. Here the CDR3 DNA reads TGTGCCAGTGGACCAGGACACTACTCTGGAAACACCATATATTTT.

Only a few counts were recorded for this clone. V is TRBV4-1 and J is TRBJ2-5, with 10 bases aligning to TRBD2. The CDR3 covers 16 residues. J lost 5 bases, V lost 5 bases, and 11 bases had no gene match. Germline values: CDR1 MGHRA, CDR2 YSYEKL. The CDR3 is CASSSPAGGPSETQYF. CDR3 bases: TGCGCCAGCAGCTCCCCAGCGGGGGGGCCTTCGGAGACCCAGTACTTC.

This chain connects TRBV5-4 to TRBJ2-3; 15 bases are shared with TRBD2. Germline V CDR1 and CDR2: SGHNT, YYREEE (reference sequence). This CDR3 comprises 18 residues. Trimming cost V 4 bases and J 5 bases; bases outside gene matches: 11. In DNA form, the CDR3 reads TGTGCCAGCAGCCAAACCCGGACTAGCGGGGGGGAAATAGATACGCAGTATTTT. This translates into CASSQTRTSGGEIDTQYF. Together with reference TRBV5-4 and TRBJ2-3, the CDR3 gives the full variable domain: ETGVTQSPTHLIKTRGQQVTLRCSSQSGHNTVSWYQQALGQGPQFIFQYYREEENGRGNFPPRFSGLQFPNYSSELNVNALELDDSALYLCASSQTRTSGGEIDTQYFGPGTRLTVL.

This rearrangement joins TRBV29-1 to TRBJ2-3, with 8 bases that match TRBD2. The CDR3 consists of 16 residues. The junction had 14 bases not matched to a gene; V was cut back by 7 bases and J by 2 bases. CDR1 SQVTM and CDR2 ANQGSEA come from the germline V gene. In DNA, the CDR3 is TGCAGCGCTCCCTCCCGGGGGGGGGAATACACAGATACGCAGTATTTT. Translation: CSAPSRGGEYTDTQYF.

The V call is TRBV24-1, the J call TRBJ2-2, with a possible D match to TRBD1 (5 bases). The V gene lost 4 bases and the J gene lost 5 bases, with 16 bases spanning the gap. The V gene's germline CDR1 is KGHDR and CDR2 SFDVKD. This CDR3 has 16 residues. The CDR3: CATSEPGHSGTGELFF. The CDR3, as DNA: TGTGCCACCAGTGAACCAGGACATTCGGGTACCGGGGAGCTGTTTTTT.

The chain employs TRBV6-5 and TRBJ1-1, with 8 bases identical to TRBD1. The CDR3 has 13 residues. Germline CDR1 and CDR2: MNHEY and SVGAGI. V trimming: 8 bases; J trimming: 8 bases; junction bases outside the gene matches: 10. The chain's CDR3 is CASRETDREEAFF. CDR3 in DNA: TGTGCCAGCCGAGAAACGGACAGGGAGGAAGCTTTCTTT.

The chain recombines TRBV9 with TRBJ2-2, with TRBD1 matching over 9 bases. The CDR3 is 17 amino acids. J gave up 5 bases and V 0 bases, and 8 bases lay outside the gene matches. Germline-derived CDR1 and CDR2 are SGDLS and YYNGEE. This CDR3 reads CASSVAQQGARTGELFF. The CDR3 DNA reads TGTGCCAGCAGCGTAGCCCAACAGGGGGCTCGTACCGGGGAGCTGTTTTTT.

This clone turned up a few times. The J gene is TRBJ2-1, the V gene TRBV6-6, with D tentatively TRBD2 (6 bases). Between the trimmed V and J ends, which lost 7 bases and 11 bases, there was a span of 18 bases. The V gene's germline CDR1 is MNHNY and CDR2 SVGAGI (reference sequence). The CDR3 is 13 residues long. The CDR3 reads CASTLVWDLKQFF. Written as DNA, the CDR3 is TGTGCCAGCACCCTTGTCTGGGACTTGAAGCAGTTCTTC.

CDR3 region: CASSLDRLYEQYF. The CDR3 DNA reads TGTGCCAGCAGCTTGGACAGGCTCTACGAGCAGTACTTC. The rearrangement uses TRBV5-4 and TRBJ2-7, with a possible D match to TRBD1 (5 bases). V was cut by 0 bases and J by 3 bases, with 7 bases left in between. Germline-derived CDR1 and CDR2 are SGHNT and YYREEE (reference sequence). This CDR3 contains 13 residues.

The table lists this clone with a few counts. The rearrangement uses TRBV4-1 and TRBJ1-1, with TRBD1 identical over 7 bases. CDR1 MGHRA and CDR2 YSYEKL come from the germline V gene. CDR3 length: 15 residues. J was trimmed by 3 bases and V by 4 bases; bases with no gene match: 8. CDR3 nucleotides: TGCGCCAGCAGCCCCAGGACAGGAGAGGACACTGAAGCTTTCTTT. It specifies CASSPRTGEDTEAFF.

V gene TRBV2 combines with J gene TRBJ1-5; no clear D. The germline gives CDR1 SNHLY, CDR2 FYNNEI. The CDR3 consists of 15 residues. The germline V and J ends were trimmed by 4 bases and 0 bases, with 10 bases remaining between them. Here the CDR3 DNA reads TGTGCCAGCAGTGGGCAGGTGGTTAGCAATCAGCCCCAGCATTTT. Translated: CASSGQVVSNQPQHF. Using reference TRBV2 and TRBJ1-5 for the parts outside the CDR3, the full variable domain is EPEVTQTPSHQVTQMGQEVILRCVPISNHLYFYWYRQILGQKVEFLVSFYNNEISEKSEIFDDQFSVERPDGSNFTLKIRSTKLEDSAMYFCASSGQVVSNQPQHFGDGTRLSIL.